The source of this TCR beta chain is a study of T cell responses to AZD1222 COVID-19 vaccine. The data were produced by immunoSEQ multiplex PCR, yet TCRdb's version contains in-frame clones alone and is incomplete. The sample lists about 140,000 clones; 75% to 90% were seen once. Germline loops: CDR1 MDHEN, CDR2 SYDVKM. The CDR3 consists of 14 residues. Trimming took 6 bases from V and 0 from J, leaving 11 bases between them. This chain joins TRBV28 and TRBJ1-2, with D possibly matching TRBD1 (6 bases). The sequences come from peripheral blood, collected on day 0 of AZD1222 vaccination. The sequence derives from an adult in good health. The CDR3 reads CASRSGQTNYGYTF. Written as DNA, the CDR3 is TGTGCCAGCAGATCCGGACAGACTAACTATGGCTACACCTTC.